This T cell receptor beta chain was retrieved from a study of Ad26.COV2.S vaccination and SARS-CoV-2 variants. Study details: The donor belonged to the COV1001 Ad26.COV2.S trial arm. Whole-study results and caveats: Once vaccination had occurred, spike-specific CD8+ and CD4+ T cell responses reportedly showed substantial breadth. Breadth and depth estimates from TCRs may understate total T cell responses.

About this clone: What it recognizes is unknown.

V shed 0 bases and J shed 7 bases, with 7 bases lying between them. The germline V gene encodes CDR1 KGHSH and CDR2 LQKENI. The CDR3 covers 14 residues. Clones were read by immunoSEQ multiplex PCR, and TCRdb kept only the in-frame ones, dropping some. The sample consists of approximately 410,000 clones, around 93% of them appearing once. The sample's treatment: some 20 received Ad26.COV2.S at low or high dose, single or two shots; 5 received placebo; per-sample allocation not given. Specimen acquisition occurred on day 63 following the initial vaccine or placebo injection. The vaccine delivered Wuhan-strain SARS-CoV-2 spike through an Ad26 vector.

This receptor was identified in a person aged 18-60 years who received the Ad26.COV2.S COVID-19 vaccine or a placebo. The genes are TRBV18 and TRBJ1-6; no definite D call. Sequences were derived from peripheral blood, sampled in a trial of Ad26.COV2.S vaccine versus placebo. As DNA, the CDR3 is TGTGCCAGCTCACCACCAGGGAGGAATTCACCCCTCCACTTT. This translates into CASSPPGRNSPLHF.